Listed below are T cell receptor beta chains from one sample, sequenced in a study of CD8+CD57+ T cells in acquired aplastic anemia. MiXCR, run by TCRdb on the reads, gives a single entry per CDR3 protein. The table records hundreds of thousands of distinct CDR3 sequences, less than 35% of them present only once. The sample comprised sorted CD4+, CD8+, or CD8+CD57+ T cells (not recorded which) from PBMCs. Every receptor here comes from a human donor with aplastic anemia. Both conserved end residues are part of each CDR3. The D gene is left open where the match is weak. Only part of the rows carry a size: once, few, many, or a class if the clone is expanded.

CDR3nt,CDR3aa,d_gene,abundance,v_gene,j_gene
TGCAGTGCTCCTCACTTGAAACGGGGATCCTATAATTCACCCCTCCACTTT,CSAPHLKRGSYNSPLHF,NA,many,TRBV20-1,TRBJ1-6
TGTGCCAGCAGTTTCACGGCATTCCCGAACAATTCACCCCTCCACTTT,CASSFTAFPNNSPLHF,NA,many,TRBV10-3,TRBJ1-6
TGTGCCACCAGTGATTGGTCTAAGACTGAAGCTTTCTTT,CATSDWSKTEAFF,NA,NA,TRBV24-1,TRBJ1-1
TGTGCCAGCAGCTTGGTCGACAGGGAGTACGCTTTCTTT,CASSLVDREYAFF,TRBD1,few,TRBV7-9,TRBJ1-1
TGTGCCAGTAGTGCCCCTCCAAGTTCACCCCTCCACTTT,CASSAPPSSPLHF,NA,NA,TRBV19,TRBJ1-6
TGTGCCAGTAGTATTAGATGGGACACTGAAGCTTTCTTT,CASSIRWDTEAFF,NA,NA,TRBV19,TRBJ1-1
TGCAGCGCCTTGCATAATTCGAGGAACACCGGGGAGCTGTTTTTT,CSALHNSRNTGELFF,NA,NA,TRBV29-1,TRBJ2-2
TGTGCCATCGAGACTAGCGGGGGGGCCCAAGAGACCCAGTACTTC,CAIETSGGAQETQYF,TRBD2,once,TRBV10-3,TRBJ2-5
TGTGCCAGTAGTATAAGGTTCAATCAGCCCCAGCATTTT,CASSIRFNQPQHF,NA,many,TRBV19,TRBJ1-5
TGTGCCAGCAGCCATAGAGGGGGTGGACAGCCCCAGCATTTT,CASSHRGGGQPQHF,NA,NA,TRBV3-1,TRBJ1-5
TGTGCCAGCAGCTTACTGCTAGCGGGGTTCAGTAGTTCACCCCTCCACTTT,CASSLLLAGFSSSPLHF,NA,many,TRBV7-2,TRBJ1-6
TGTGCCACCAGTGATTACGGGGCGACCCAGTACTTC,CATSDYGATQYF,NA,few,TRBV7-9,TRBJ2-5
TGTGCCAGCAGCTTGGGGGAAAGGAGTAGTCAGCCCCAGCATTTT,CASSLGERSSQPQHF,NA,few,TRBV11-2,TRBJ1-5
TGTGCCAGCAGTTACCGCGGCGGCCTCTATGGCTACACCTTC,CASSYRGGLYGYTF,NA,NA,TRBV6-5,TRBJ1-2
TGTGCCAGCAGCTCGTTACCCGGGACTAGCAAGGAGACCCAGTACTTC,CASSSLPGTSKETQYF,TRBD2,few,TRBV7-3,TRBJ2-5
TGTGCCAGCAGCACGGACAGTCGGGGCTACACCTTC,CASSTDSRGYTF,NA,many,TRBV7-2,TRBJ1-2
TGTGCCAGTAGTACCGGGGGTAGCAATCAGCCCCAGCATTTT,CASSTGGSNQPQHF,NA,many,TRBV19,TRBJ1-5
TGTGCCAGCAGCATGGACAGGGGGAGCAATCAGCCCCAGCATTTT,CASSMDRGSNQPQHF,TRBD1,NA,TRBV11-2,TRBJ1-5
TGTGCCAGCAGCCCGGACATGGGCTATGGCTACACCTTC,CASSPDMGYGYTF,NA,NA,TRBV7-2,TRBJ1-2
TGTGCCAGCACCGGGACTAGCTCCTACAATGAGCAGTTCTTC,CASTGTSSYNEQFF,TRBD2,few,TRBV9,TRBJ2-1
TGTGCCAGCAGCCACCGAGGACAGGGAGACACTGAAGCTTTCTTT,CASSHRGQGDTEAFF,TRBD1,NA,TRBV7-9,TRBJ1-1
TGTGCCAGCAGTTATTGGCAGGCTGAGACCCAGTACTTC,CASSYWQAETQYF,NA,NA,TRBV6-2/TRBV6-3,TRBJ2-5
TGTGCCAGTAGTATAGCAGTGAGTGCAACAGATACGCAGTATTTT,CASSIAVSATDTQYF,NA,many,TRBV19,TRBJ2-3
TGTGCCTGGAGTTTCCTAGACAGGAGAGCTAATTCACCCCTCCACTTT,CAWSFLDRRANSPLHF,NA,NA,TRBV15,TRBJ1-6
TGTGCCAGCAGCGTCGGGGACACCAGCTCTGGGGCCAACGTCCTGACTTTC,CASSVGDTSSGANVLTF,NA,many,TRBV9,TRBJ2-6
TGTGCCACCAGCAGACAGGGCCGGCTATATGGCTACACCTTC,CATSRQGRLYGYTF,TRBD1,NA,TRBV24-1,TRBJ1-2
TGTGCCAGTAGGGTCGGTAGTTTCACAGATACGCAGTATTTT,CASRVGSFTDTQYF,NA,many,TRBV19,TRBJ2-3
TGTGCCAGCAGTAACCCGGGACTAGCGGTTCACGAGCAGTACTTC,CASSNPGLAVHEQYF,TRBD2,few,TRBV2,TRBJ2-7
TGTGCCAGCAGCCCCATGGGGGGGGTTGGCTACACCTTC,CASSPMGGVGYTF,NA,NA,TRBV9,TRBJ1-2
TGTGCCAGCATCCGGGGAGGGGGCCCTAGCACAGATACGCAGTATTTT,CASIRGGGPSTDTQYF,NA,NA,TRBV2,TRBJ2-3
TGTGCCAGCAGCGTAACAGGGGGCAATCAGCCCCAGCATTTT,CASSVTGGNQPQHF,TRBD1,many,TRBV12-3/TRBV12-4,TRBJ1-5
TGTGCCAGCAGCCGACAGATAATGAACACTGAAGCTTTCTTT,CASSRQIMNTEAFF,NA,NA,TRBV7-2,TRBJ1-1